What follows is one T cell receptor (beta chain) and its context. Its antigen is still unknown. One end of the junction does not line up with germline, which may come from a read error. The sample's time point, from its label and the paper: roughly ten-day in vitro stimulation with candidate neoantigen peptide 4. Mismatch repair deficiency in every enrolled patient was established by polymerase chain reaction or immunohistochemistry. TCR sequencing was performed for a few patients who responded to pembrolizumab therapy. Several ELISpot-reactive candidate neoantigen peptides were each used in an approximately 10-day in vitro stimulation before TCR sequencing. As the baseline for calculating clone fold-changes, a control culture with no peptide was run in an identical way. In the phase II trial, pembrolizumab PD-1 blockade was tested prospectively in advanced mismatch repair-deficient cancers, no matter which tissue of origin the cancers came from.

The source of the sample is a study of PD-1 blockade in mismatch repair-deficient tumors (dated by TCRdb to 2017 to 2019). Study-level background: Between late 2013 and 2016, the trial enrolled 75 to 95 consecutive patients with roughly eleven types of mismatch repair-deficient cancer, all of whom had received prior treatment and were progressing. Tumor-associated T cell clones were tracked in the peripheral blood of patients responding to PD-1 blockade by deep sequencing of TCR CDR3 regions.

The library came from the immunoSEQ multiplex PCR assay. Per the authors' processing: A clone was classified as neoantigen-specific if the clone expanded significantly in response to the relevant peptide and did not expand significantly in response to any other peptide tested. Entries here come from immuneACCESS through TCRdb and include only in-frame sequences with V and J called. Some clones fail to appear in such tables; in the studies checked, an unresolved V gene covers under half of the shortfall, and the cause of the remainder is unknown. V, J and clone size derive from that table, while D and trimming were established from the DNA sequence. The sample table contains about 14,000 clones; only one count was recorded for roughly 84% of them. About 20% of the sample lies in the top ten. Summary of the overall study and its limitations: Tumor-resident clones, often undetectable in blood before treatment, expanded rapidly after pembrolizumab and then contracted, generally before radiologic responses. Clonal expansion was elicited by three of the seven peptides, yielding around 150 unique blood TCRs of which seven were also found in tumor, and every positive peptide was derived from frameshift mutations.

This sample comprised cells cultured in vitro, obtained from a patient treated with pembrolizumab. The receptor comes from an adult with mismatch repair-deficient cancer.

Read as DNA, the sequence is TGTGCCAGCAGTTCGGACAGCGTCTATGACTACACCTTC. The translation is CASSSDSVYDYTF. Recombination linked TRBV6-5 to TRBJ1-2; a tentative D call is TRBD1 (6 bases match). Via the germline V gene, CDR1 is MNHEY and CDR2 SVGAGI. CDR3 length: 13 amino acids, cysteine to phenylalanine. This entry keeps only the CDR3 DNA: 39 bases, framed from base 1.